These 2 T cell receptor beta chains were sequenced from one sample in a study of read filtering for tumor transcriptome and immune sequencing. The library was built from about 0.4 ug RNA with molecular barcoded adaptors for alpha/delta and beta/gamma chains. Each CDR3 protein is one row after TCRdb ran MiXCR on the reads. This sample yields about 39,000 distinct CDR3 sequences, of which roughly an eighth are seen a single time; 6% to 7% belongs to the top ten. Sequenced input: a population of CD138-negative cells sorted from bone marrow. The receptors were gathered from a donor aged 40 or over with multiple myeloma.

By sample fraction, this clonotype is medium-sized (0.01 to 0.1%). This chain uses TRBV5-6 with TRBJ2-1, with D uncertain. Germline CDR1 and CDR2: SGHDT and YYEEEE. Trimming removed 0 bases at V and 9 bases at J, with 10 bases between. This CDR3 region has 13 residues. CDR3: CASSLARTGEQFF. CDR3 DNA sequence: TGTGCCAGCAGCTTGGCCCGAACTGGTGAGCAGTTCTTC.

Of note for this clonotype: A much bigger clone sits one base away, suggesting this may be a read error. This sequence joins TRBV5-1 and TRBJ2-5, with a weak D call TRBD1 (6 bases). This CDR3 comprises 14 residues. Germline loops: CDR1 SGHRS, CDR2 YFSETQ. CDR3 sequence (DNA): TGCGCCAGCAGCTTGGCCGACAGGAGAGAGACCCAGAACTTC. Translation gives CASSLADRRETQNF. The whole variable domain, filled in from reference TRBV5-1 and TRBJ2-5, reads KAGVTQTPRYLIKTRGQQVTLSCSPISGHRSVSWYQQTPGQGLQFLFEYFSETQRNKGNFPGRFSGRQFSNSRSEMNVSTLELGDSALYLCASSLADRRETQNFGPGTRLLVL.